Listed below are T cell receptor beta chains from one sample, sequenced in a study of cytomegalovirus exposure and HLA in healthy donors. The repertoire was sequenced with immunoSEQ multiplex PCR; TCRdb's copy has only in-frame clones and lacks some. Of approximately 100,000 clones detected, about 75% appear once; the ten largest clones hold more than 4.5%. The sample was PBMCs. The receptor set was obtained from a young woman in good health and CMV-seropositive. CDR3s include the opening cysteine and the closing phenylalanine or tryptophan. A D gene is named only where the DNA matches it firmly. The size of a clone is reported for some rows only, either as once, few or many, or as a class for expanded clones.

j_call | v_call | d_call | clone_size | cdr3_nt | cdr3_aa
TRBJ2-3 | TRBV4-3 | TRBD2 | - | TGCGCCAGCAGCCCCGGACTAGCGACTGATACGCAGTATTTT | CASSPGLATDTQYF
TRBJ2-3 | TRBV7-8 | - | - | TGTGCCAGCAGCCCAGACAGTTATAGCAATCAGCCCCAGTATTTT | CASSPDSYSNQPQYF
TRBJ2-3 | TRBV27 | TRBD1 | few | TGTGCCAGCAGTTTTACAGGGGGCGCAGATACGCAGTATTTT | CASSFTGGADTQYF
TRBJ1-5 | TRBV5-1 | - | - | TGCGCCAGCAGCTTGGCAGGCGGGCAGCCCCAGCATTTT | CASSLAGGQPQHF
TRBJ2-7 | TRBV27 | - | - | TGTGCCAGCGGCCTCAGGGGTGAGAACGAGCAGTACTTC | CASGLRGENEQYF
TRBJ2-7 | TRBV6-5 | TRBD2 | - | TGTGCCAGCAGTTACTCGGGGACTAGCAAGTTCTACGAGCAGTACTTC | CASSYSGTSKFYEQYF
TRBJ2-1 | TRBV19 | - | - | TGTGCCAGCAGGGTTAGGAATGAGCAGTTCTTC | CASRVRNEQFF
TRBJ2-3 | TRBV4-1 | - | - | TGCGCCAGCAGCCCCTATGGAGATACGCAGTATTTT | CASSPYGDTQYF
TRBJ2-5 | TRBV10-3 | TRBD1 | medium-sized | TGTGCCATCAGTGGGACAGGGGTGAGTGGGGAGACCCAGTACTTC | CAISGTGVSGETQYF
TRBJ2-7 | TRBV21-1 | - | - | TGTGCCAGCAGCAAATTTAGTGGTATTTCCGGGTGTTCCGTGGACGAGCAGTACTTC | CASSKFSGISGCSVDEQYF
TRBJ2-7 | TRBV11-1 | - | - | TGTGCCAGCAGCTTTAATAAAGGGGCGCACGAGCAGTACTTC | CASSFNKGAHEQYF
TRBJ2-2 | TRBV5-8 | - | few | TGTGCCAGCAGCCCCTACAGGACCGGGGAGCTGTTTTTT | CASSPYRTGELFF
TRBJ2-7 | TRBV4-3 | TRBD2 | - | TGCGCCAGCAGCCAAGTCGGTGGGGCTAGCGGGAGCCATAGCTCCTACGAGCAGTACTTC | CASSQVGGASGSHSSYEQYF
TRBJ2-1 | TRBV11-3 | TRBD2 | - | TGTGCCAGCAGCTCAGCGGGAGAGGTCTACAATGAGCAGTTCTTC | CASSSAGEVYNEQFF